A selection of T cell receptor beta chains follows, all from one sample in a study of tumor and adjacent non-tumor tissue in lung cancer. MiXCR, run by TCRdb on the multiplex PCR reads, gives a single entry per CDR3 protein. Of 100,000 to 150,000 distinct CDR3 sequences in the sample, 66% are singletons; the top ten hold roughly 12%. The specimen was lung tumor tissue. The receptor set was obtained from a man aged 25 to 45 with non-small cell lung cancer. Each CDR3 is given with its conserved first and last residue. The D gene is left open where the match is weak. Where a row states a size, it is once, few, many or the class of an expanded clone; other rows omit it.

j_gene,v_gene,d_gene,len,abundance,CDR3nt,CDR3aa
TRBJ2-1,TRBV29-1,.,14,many,TGCAGCGTTGATGTAGGGGGGAGCCACAATGAGCAGTTCTTC,CSVDVGGSHNEQFF
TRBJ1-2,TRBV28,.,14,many,TGTGCCAGCGGAAGAGCTGCCGGGACAAGGAGCTACACCTTC,CASGRAAGTRSYTF
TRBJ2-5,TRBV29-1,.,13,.,TGCAGCATTGCTTCAGGGTTTGTCGGGACCCAGTACTTC,CSIASGFVGTQYF
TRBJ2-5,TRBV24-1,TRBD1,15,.,TGTGCCTCCAGGCCCGGGACAGGTTTACAAGAGACCCACTACTTC,CASRPGTGLQETHYF
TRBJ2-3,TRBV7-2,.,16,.,TGTGCCAGCAGCTACGGGCGGGGGCCGAGCACAGATACGCAGTATTTT,CASSYGRGPSTDTQYF
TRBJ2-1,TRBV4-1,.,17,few,TGCGCCAGCAGCTTCCCCCGACTAGTCCGTTCCTACAATGAGCAGTTCTTC,CASSFPRLVRSYNEQFF
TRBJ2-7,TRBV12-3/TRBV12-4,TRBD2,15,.,TGTGTCAGCAGTACATCTGGGGGGGATAATCGCGAGCAGTACTTC,CVSSTSGGDNREQYF
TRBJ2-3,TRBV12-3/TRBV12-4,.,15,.,TGTGCCAGCAGTGTGAGGGGAGATAGCACAGATACGCAGTATTTT,CASSVRGDSTDTQYF
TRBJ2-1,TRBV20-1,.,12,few,TGCAGTGCTGGGCTAACGGACAATGAGCAGTTCTTC,CSAGLTDNEQFF
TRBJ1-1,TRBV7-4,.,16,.,TGTGCCAGCAGCTTAGCAAGGGGAAGGTGGGACACTGAAGCTTTCTTT,CASSLARGRWDTEAFF